The source of this T cell receptor beta chain is a study of sequential checkpoint blockade in melanoma. Study at large: Randomization was 1:1 between first-line nivolumab→ipilimumab and ipilimumab→nivolumab. Each arm's sequence ended with maintenance nivolumab.

Profiled with immunoSEQ multiplex PCR; TCRdb holds only in-frame clones, not every one. The sample has approximately 7,700 clones; 58% are singletons. This clone qualifies as medium-sized. The CDR3 runs to 12 residues. Trimming took off 5 bases at V and 5 bases at J, with 10 bases between the two ends. CDR1 and CDR2 from the germline V gene are SGHNT and YYREEE (reference sequence). As to treatment: randomized to nivolumab then ipilimumab (arm A) or the reverse (arm B). Patients had received no earlier DNA-damaging chemotherapy. Sorted cells were live CD3+CD8+, lacking CD19 and CD56, from PBMCs. The chain recombines TRBV5-4 with TRBJ1-2; no clear D. The material was CD8+ T cells sorted from blood (inferred from file names), obtained from a patient given nivolumab and ipilimumab in sequence. The TCR was taken from a human donor with melanoma. This CDR3 is CASSSGYYGYTF. The CDR3 DNA follows: TGTGCCAGCAGTTCAGGATATTATGGCTACACCTTC.